This entry describes one T cell receptor beta chain. Its specificity is unknown. The sample belongs to a study of blood T cells in healthy people across ages. Study in general: About one barcoded beta molecule per two T cells came from capture by template switching. Study-wide results and limits: Percentage of naive T cells showed a strong correlation with TCR beta diversity. Roughly linear declines in TCR beta diversity per million T cells occurred with age.

The use of a sample-barcoded 5' primer and a J-beta primer mix characterized a second PCR of roughly 7 to 11 cycles. TCRdb reanalysed the 5' RACE reads using MiXCR and keeps one entry per CDR3 protein. Among around 800,000 distinct CDR3 sequences listed, around 45% were seen once. CDR3 length: 13 residues. The germline V gene encodes CDR1 SNHLY and CDR2 FYNNEI. The sequenced sample consisted of blood. The sequence came from a man aged 60-69 years in good health. The V call is TRBV2, the J call TRBJ2-7, with 7 nucleotides matching TRBD1. The J call is in doubt because the DNA end fits TRBJ2-5 better. CDR3 nucleotides: TGTGCCAGCACACAGGGGTCCGGGGAGACCCAGTACTTC. Its protein is CASTQGSGETQYF.